These T cell receptor beta chains were read from a single sample in a study of CD8 T cells in ankylosing spondylitis. TCRdb reanalysed the 5' RACE reads using MiXCR and keeps one entry per CDR3 protein. The table lists roughly 670,000 distinct CDR3 sequences, roughly 19% of them singletons. Sequenced: blood, either unsorted or a sorted T cell fraction (not recorded which). These receptors originate from a male donor with ankylosing spondylitis. Each CDR3 is given with its conserved first and last residue. A D gene is named only where the DNA matches it firmly. Clone size, where shown, is once, few, many, or a class for clones that have expanded.

TRBD1	13	TRBV27	TRBJ2-1	NA	CASRGTGENEQFF	TGTGCCAGCAGGGGGACAGGGGAGAATGAGCAGTTCTTC
NA	14	TRBV6-2/TRBV6-3	TRBJ1-5	NA	CASSGASGIQPQHF	TGTGCCAGCAGTGGAGCATCGGGGATCCAGCCCCAGCATTTT
NA	15	TRBV21-1	TRBJ1-1	NA	CASSPRGQGGTEAFF	TGTGCCAGCAGCCCCCGTGGGCAGGGCGGCACTGAAGCTTTCTTT
TRBD1	13	TRBV18	TRBJ1-2	NA	CASSGDRNYGYTF	TGTGCCAGCTCGGGGGACAGGAACTATGGCTACACCTTC
TRBD1	15	TRBV7-9	TRBJ1-1	few	CASSTGTGPNTEAFF	TGTGCCAGCAGCACCGGGACAGGACCGAACACTGAAGCTTTCTTT
TRBD2	17	TRBV15	TRBJ2-5	NA	CATSRDLAGGLQETQYF	TGTGCCACCAGCAGAGATCTAGCGGGGGGTCTACAAGAGACCCAGTACTTC
NA	18	TRBV29-1	TRBJ2-3	NA	CSVEFGWGQAPRTDTQYF	TGCAGCGTTGAGTTTGGGTGGGGGCAGGCCCCCCGCACAGATACGCAGTATTTT
NA	13	TRBV5-1	TRBJ1-2	NA	CASSLQTDYGYTF	TGCGCCAGCAGCCTACAGACGGACTATGGCTACACCTTC
NA	14	TRBV12-3/TRBV12-4	TRBJ2-3	few	CASSGRTSTDTQYF	TGTGCCAGCAGTGGCAGAACTAGCACAGATACGCAGTATTTT
NA	14	TRBV7-2	TRBJ2-1	few	CASSLVQANNEQFF	TGTGCCAGCAGCTTAGTACAGGCGAACAATGAGCAGTTCTTC
NA	14	TRBV28	TRBJ1-1	NA	CASSLSQSNTEAFF	TGTGCCAGCAGTTTATCCCAGTCCAACACTGAAGCTTTCTTT
TRBD1	14	TRBV10-3	TRBJ1-1	NA	CASSDRGSSISAFF	TGTGCCAGCTCGGACAGGGGCTCTTCCATTTCAGCTTTCTTT
TRBD2	15	TRBV7-3	TRBJ2-3	NA	CASSLTGGSPDTQYF	TGTGCCAGCAGCTTAACTGGCGGGAGTCCGGATACGCAGTATTTT
NA	13	TRBV5-5	TRBJ1-5	NA	CASSPTTGQPQHF	TGTGCCAGCAGCCCTACTACGGGACAGCCCCAGCATTTT
NA	14	TRBV6-1	TRBJ2-1	few	CASSEVAEYNEQFF	TGTGCCAGCAGTGAGGTAGCGGAGTACAATGAGCAGTTCTTC
TRBD1	15	TRBV10-3	TRBJ2-3	few	CAISSTGGSADTQYF	TGTGCCATCAGTTCTACAGGGGGCAGCGCAGATACGCAGTATTTT
NA	15	TRBV6-1	TRBJ2-7	few	CATAPGEARSYEQYF	TGTGCCACCGCTCCGGGAGAGGCCCGCTCCTACGAGCAGTACTTC
TRBD1	14	TRBV11-2	TRBJ1-2	NA	CASRGTGPNYGYTF	TGTGCCAGCCGAGGGACAGGGCCCAACTATGGCTACACCTTC